Listed below are T cell receptor beta chains from one sample, sequenced in a study of Ad26.COV2.S vaccination and SARS-CoV-2 variants. Assay: immunoSEQ multiplex PCR; the TCRdb copy retains only in-frame clones and omits some. The sample yields around 400,000 clones, 89% seen once. The material sequenced was peripheral blood, taken in a trial of Ad26.COV2.S vaccine versus placebo. The receptors shown here come from a person between 18 and 59 years old who received the Ad26.COV2.S COVID-19 vaccine or a placebo. The conserved cysteine and the conserved F or W are not part of the CDR3 here. The order of the fields is V gene, J gene, CDR3 protein.

TRBV27	TRBJ1-2	ASSFSRPKQGPLGYT
TRBV7-3	TRBJ2-1	ASSSFTGDNEQF
TRBV12-2	TRBJ1-3	ASRLPIQGRSGNTIY
TRBV5-5	TRBJ2-5	ASSLAGGQETQY
TRBV7-8	TRBJ2-2	ASSLGAGELF
TRBV10-3	TRBJ2-7	AISESTSGGYEQY
TRBV5-6	TRBJ1-5	ASSLVGQINQPQH
TRBV28	TRBJ1-1	ASSLSGITEAF
TRBV11-2	TRBJ1-1	ASSLRRRNTEAF
TRBV7-7	TRBJ2-1	ASSSWSGEDSEQF
TRBV10-3	TRBJ2-1	AISEQRPEQF
TRBV25-1	TRBJ2-2	ASSPNRANTGELF
TRBV19	TRBJ1-1	ASSIDGGRTEAF
TRBV11-3	TRBJ2-2	ASSRFPGLAGELF
TRBV12-3/TRBV12-4	TRBJ1-2	ASSLQGFYGYT
TRBV10-3	TRBJ2-7	AISRDRGSYEQY
TRBV5-1	TRBJ2-7	ASSSRTGGTYEQY
TRBV7-9	TRBJ1-3	ASSPTGQAGNTIY
TRBV6-1	TRBJ1-6	ASSDPGRPLH
TRBV7-6	TRBJ2-3	ASSLIGAGELTDTQY
TRBV7-2	TRBJ2-3	ASSPPGSGPTDTQY
TRBV5-6	TRBJ2-5	ASSPAGAQETQY
TRBV10-3	TRBJ2-2	AISAGGPVSGELF
TRBV6-1	TRBJ2-1	ASSEAQRVAQPSYNEQF
TRBV28	TRBJ2-7	ASSAYRGNYEQY
TRBV30	TRBJ1-4	ACGTGGFDEKLF
TRBV7-2	TRBJ2-1	ASSLALGGWGNEQF
TRBV6-5	TRBJ2-7	ASSKPGTRGEQY
TRBV12-3/TRBV12-4	TRBJ2-7	ASSGDFLYEQY
TRBV10-1	TRBJ2-1	ASSPGLLREQF
TRBV6-6	TRBJ1-3	ASSSLGNSGNTIY
TRBV2	TRBJ2-7	ASKQDYEQY
TRBV15	TRBJ2-1	ATSRGSRPGDEQF
TRBV28	TRBJ1-5	ASSLIGTGGYSNQPQH